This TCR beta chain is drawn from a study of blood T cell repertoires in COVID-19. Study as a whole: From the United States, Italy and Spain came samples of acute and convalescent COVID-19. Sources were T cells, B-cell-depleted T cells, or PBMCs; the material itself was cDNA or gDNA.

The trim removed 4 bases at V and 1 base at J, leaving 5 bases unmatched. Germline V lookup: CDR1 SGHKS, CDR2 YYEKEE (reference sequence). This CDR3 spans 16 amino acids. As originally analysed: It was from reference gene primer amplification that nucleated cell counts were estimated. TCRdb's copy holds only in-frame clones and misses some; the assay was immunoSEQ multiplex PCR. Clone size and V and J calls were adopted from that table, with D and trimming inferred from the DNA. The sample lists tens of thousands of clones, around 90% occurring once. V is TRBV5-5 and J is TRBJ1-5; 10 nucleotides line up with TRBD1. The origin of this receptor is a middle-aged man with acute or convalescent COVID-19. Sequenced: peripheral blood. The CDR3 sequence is CASSQGQGVSNQPQHF. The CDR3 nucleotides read TGTGCCAGCAGCCAAGGACAGGGGGTGAGCAATCAGCCCCAGCATTTT.